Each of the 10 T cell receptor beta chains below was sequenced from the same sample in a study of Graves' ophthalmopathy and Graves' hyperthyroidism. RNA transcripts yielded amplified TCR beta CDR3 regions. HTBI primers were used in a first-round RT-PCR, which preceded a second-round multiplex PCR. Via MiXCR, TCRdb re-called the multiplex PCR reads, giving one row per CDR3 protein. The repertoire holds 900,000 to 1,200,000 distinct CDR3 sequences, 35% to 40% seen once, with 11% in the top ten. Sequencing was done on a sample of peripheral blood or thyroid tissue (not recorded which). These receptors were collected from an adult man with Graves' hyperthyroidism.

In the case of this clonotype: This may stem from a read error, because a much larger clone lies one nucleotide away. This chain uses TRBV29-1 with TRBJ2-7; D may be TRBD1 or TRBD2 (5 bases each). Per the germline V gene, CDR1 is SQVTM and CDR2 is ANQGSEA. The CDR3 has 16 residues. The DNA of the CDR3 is TGCGGCGTTTTTGGGGTACCGGGACCGGGGTCGCGCGAGCAGTACTTC. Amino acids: CGVFGVPGPGSREQYF.

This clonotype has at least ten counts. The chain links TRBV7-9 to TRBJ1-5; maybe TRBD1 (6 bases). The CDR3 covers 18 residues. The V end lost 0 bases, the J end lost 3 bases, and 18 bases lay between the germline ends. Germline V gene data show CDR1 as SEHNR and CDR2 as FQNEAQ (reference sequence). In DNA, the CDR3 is TGTGCCAGCAGCTTAGCGGGGGCGGGACGTAGGATCAATCAGCCCCAGCATTTT. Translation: CASSLAGAGRRINQPQHF.

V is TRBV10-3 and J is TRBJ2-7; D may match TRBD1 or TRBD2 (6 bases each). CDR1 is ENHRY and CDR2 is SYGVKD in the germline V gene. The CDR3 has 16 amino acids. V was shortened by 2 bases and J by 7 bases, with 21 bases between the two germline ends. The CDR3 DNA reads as TGTGCCATCAGTGAGAGGGGGGCAGGCTCCTTTAGTGAGCAGTACTTC. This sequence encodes CAISERGAGSFSEQYF.

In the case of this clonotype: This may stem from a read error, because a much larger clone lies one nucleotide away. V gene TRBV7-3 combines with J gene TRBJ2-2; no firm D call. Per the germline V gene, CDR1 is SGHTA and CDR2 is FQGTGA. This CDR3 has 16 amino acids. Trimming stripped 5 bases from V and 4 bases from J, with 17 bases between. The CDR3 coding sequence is TGTGCCAGCAGCGCCTACGGACGGATGAGCACCGGGGAGCTGTTTTTT. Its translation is CASSAYGRMSTGELFF.

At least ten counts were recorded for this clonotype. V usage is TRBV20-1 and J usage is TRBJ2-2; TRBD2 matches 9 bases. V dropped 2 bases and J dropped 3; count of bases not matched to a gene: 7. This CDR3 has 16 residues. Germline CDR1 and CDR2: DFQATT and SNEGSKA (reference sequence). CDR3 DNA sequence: TGCAGTGCTAGAACTTCAGCGGGAGGCCACACCGGGGAGCTGTTTTTT. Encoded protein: CSARTSAGGHTGELFF.

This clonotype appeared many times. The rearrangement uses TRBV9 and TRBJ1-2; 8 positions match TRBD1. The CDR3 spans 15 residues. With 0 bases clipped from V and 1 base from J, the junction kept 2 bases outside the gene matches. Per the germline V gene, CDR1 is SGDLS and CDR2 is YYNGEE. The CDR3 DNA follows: TGTGCCAGCAGCGTAGCTACAGGGGGTAACTATGGCTACACCTTC. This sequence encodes CASSVATGGNYGYTF.

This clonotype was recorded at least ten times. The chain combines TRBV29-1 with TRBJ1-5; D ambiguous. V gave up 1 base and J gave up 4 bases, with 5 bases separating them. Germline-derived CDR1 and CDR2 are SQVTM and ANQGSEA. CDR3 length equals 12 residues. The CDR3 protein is CSVEVENQPQHF. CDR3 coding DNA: TGCAGCGTTGAAGTTGAGAATCAGCCCCAGCATTTT.

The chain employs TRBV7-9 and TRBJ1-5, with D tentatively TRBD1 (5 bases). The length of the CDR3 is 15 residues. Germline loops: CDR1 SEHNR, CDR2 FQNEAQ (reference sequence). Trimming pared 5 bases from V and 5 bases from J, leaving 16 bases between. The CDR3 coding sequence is TGTGCCAGCAGCCCAGTTCGGGCAGGGCATCAGCCCCAGCATTTT. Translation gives CASSPVRAGHQPQHF.

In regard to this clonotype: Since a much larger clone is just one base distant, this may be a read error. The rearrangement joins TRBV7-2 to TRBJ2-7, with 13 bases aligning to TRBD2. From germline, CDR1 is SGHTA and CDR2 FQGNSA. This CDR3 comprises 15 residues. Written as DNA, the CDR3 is TGTCCCAGCAGCACGGGACTAGCGGGGCAATACGAGCAGTACTTC. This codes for CPSSTGLAGQYEQYF.

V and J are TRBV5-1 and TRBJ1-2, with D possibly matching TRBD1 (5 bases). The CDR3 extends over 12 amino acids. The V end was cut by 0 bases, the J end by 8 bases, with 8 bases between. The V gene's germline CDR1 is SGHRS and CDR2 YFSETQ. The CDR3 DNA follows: TGCGCCAGCAGCTTGGTCAGGGAAGGCTACACCTTC. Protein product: CASSLVREGYTF. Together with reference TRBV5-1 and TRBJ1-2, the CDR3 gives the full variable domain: KAGVTQTPRYLIKTRGQQVTLSCSPISGHRSVSWYQQTPGQGLQFLFEYFSETQRNKGNFPGRFSGRQFSNSRSEMNVSTLELGDSALYLCASSLVREGYTFGSGTRLTVV.